The clone carrying this T cell receptor (beta chain) came up a few times. Only in-frame clones appear in the TCRdb table, and some are missing; sequencing was by immunoSEQ multiplex PCR. The data contain 65,000 or so clones, around four fifths of them singletons. The sample belongs to a study of OX40 agonist ivuxolimab in advanced cancers. Across the study: The treatment was a fully human IgG2 OX40 agonist, ivuxolimab.

V was pared by 1 base and J by 4 bases, with 7 bases between. The CDR3 has 13 residues. Germline lookup yields CDR1 MNHNS and CDR2 SASEGT. Material: CD4+ or CD8+ T cells sorted from blood, obtained in a trial of the OX40 agonist ivuxolimab. The sequence was collected from an adult with an advanced solid tumor such as melanoma, head and neck, liver or kidney cancer. The rearrangement joins TRBV6-1 to TRBJ1-2; D not certain. The CDR3 DNA reads as TGTGCCAGCAGTGAAGAGTTATCCTATGGCTACACCTTC. It codes for CASSEELSYGYTF.